Listed below are T cell receptor beta chains from one sample, sequenced in a study of beta chain features in type 1 diabetes. Profiling relied on immunoSEQ multiplex PCR, and the TCRdb table lists in-frame clones only, not all of them. The sample carries hundreds of thousands of clones, approximately 70% recorded once. Sequenced: naive CD4+ T cells from blood. The receptors come from a man in his thirties or forties in good health. CDR3s include the opening cysteine and the closing phenylalanine or tryptophan. The order of the fields is D gene, V gene, clone size, J gene, CDR3 protein, CDR3 DNA. A D gene is named only where the DNA matches it firmly. Size is stated for part of the rows, as once, few or many counts, or as a class when the clone is expanded.

d_call: NA
v_call: TRBV30
clone_size: NA
j_call: TRBJ2-5
cdr3_aa: CAGDPGETQYF
cdr3_nt: TGTGCCGGAGACCCCGGCGAGACCCAGTACTTC

d_call: TRBD2
v_call: TRBV29-1
clone_size: NA
j_call: TRBJ2-1
cdr3_aa: CSGTGTSGQNEQFF
cdr3_nt: TGCAGCGGAACTGGGACTAGCGGGCAAAATGAGCAGTTCTTC

d_call: NA
v_call: TRBV20-1
clone_size: NA
j_call: TRBJ2-3
cdr3_aa: CSAPLGDTQYF
cdr3_nt: TGCAGTGCTCCGCTAGGAGATACGCAGTATTTT

d_call: NA
v_call: TRBV5-4
clone_size: few
j_call: TRBJ2-1
cdr3_aa: CASSLDYNEQFF
cdr3_nt: TGTGCCAGCAGCCTAGACTACAATGAGCAGTTCTTC

d_call: NA
v_call: TRBV7-2
clone_size: NA
j_call: TRBJ2-7
cdr3_aa: CASSPIRQSGEQYF
cdr3_nt: TGTGCCAGCAGCCCCATTCGACAGTCCGGCGAGCAGTACTTC

d_call: TRBD1
v_call: TRBV30
clone_size: few
j_call: TRBJ1-5
cdr3_aa: CAWSQGVGNQPQHF
cdr3_nt: TGTGCCTGGAGTCAGGGGGTGGGCAATCAGCCCCAGCATTTT

d_call: TRBD2
v_call: TRBV30
clone_size: NA
j_call: TRBJ2-3
cdr3_aa: CAWSVRGAQYF
cdr3_nt: TGTGCCTGGAGTGTACGGGGGGCGCAGTATTTT

d_call: TRBD1
v_call: TRBV27
clone_size: NA
j_call: TRBJ2-7
cdr3_aa: CASSTLGQGHLEQYF
cdr3_nt: TGTGCCAGCAGCACTCTGGGACAGGGGCATCTCGAGCAGTACTTC

d_call: NA
v_call: TRBV12-2
clone_size: few
j_call: TRBJ2-1
cdr3_aa: CASRLASIAGDHYNEQFF
cdr3_nt: TGTGCAAGTCGCTTAGCCTCTATAGCGGGAGACCACTACAATGAGCAGTTCTTC

d_call: TRBD1
v_call: TRBV18
clone_size: NA
j_call: TRBJ1-2
cdr3_aa: CASSPVSGQGAQGYTF
cdr3_nt: TGTGCCAGCTCACCCGTTTCGGGACAGGGGGCGCAAGGCTACACCTTC

d_call: NA
v_call: TRBV6-6
clone_size: NA
j_call: TRBJ2-5
cdr3_aa: CASSYSPGEETQYF
cdr3_nt: TGTGCCAGCAGTTACTCACCCGGAGAGGAGACCCAGTACTTC